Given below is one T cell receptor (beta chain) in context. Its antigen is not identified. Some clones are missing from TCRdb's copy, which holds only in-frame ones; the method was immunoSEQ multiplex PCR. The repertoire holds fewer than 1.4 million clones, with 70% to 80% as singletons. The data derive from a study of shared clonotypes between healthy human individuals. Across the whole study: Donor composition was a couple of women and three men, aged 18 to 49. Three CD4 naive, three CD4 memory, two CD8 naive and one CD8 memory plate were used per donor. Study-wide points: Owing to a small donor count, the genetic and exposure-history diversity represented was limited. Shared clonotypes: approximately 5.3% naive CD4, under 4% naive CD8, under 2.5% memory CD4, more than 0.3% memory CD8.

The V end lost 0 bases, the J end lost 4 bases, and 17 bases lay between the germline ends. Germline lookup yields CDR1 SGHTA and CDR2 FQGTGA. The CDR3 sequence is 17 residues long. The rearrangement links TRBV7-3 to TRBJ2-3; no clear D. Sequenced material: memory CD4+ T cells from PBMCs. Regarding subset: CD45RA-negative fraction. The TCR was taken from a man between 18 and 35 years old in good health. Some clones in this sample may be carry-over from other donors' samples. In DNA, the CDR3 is TGTGCCAGCAGCTTAACGGGAACGACCACCCCCGCAGATACGCAGTATTTT. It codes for CASSLTGTTTPADTQYF.